The rows below give T cell receptor beta chains drawn from one sample of a study of post-analysis software for immune sequencing data. TCRdb re-analysed the PCR reads in MiXCR, keeping a single row per CDR3 protein. The table has approximately 770,000 distinct CDR3 sequences, 35% to 55% seen once. The sample was blood. The source is a girl aged 10 to 17 with multiple sclerosis. Each CDR3 is given with its conserved first and last residue. The D gene is left open where the match is weak. Rows give clone size only sometimes, using once, few, many, or a class for an expanded clone.

J,D,size,V,CDR3,DNA
TRBJ2-1,-,few,TRBV6-1,CASSDVFDWGNNEQFF,TGTGCCAGCAGTGATGTGTTCGATTGGGGGAACAATGAGCAGTTCTTC
TRBJ2-3,-,-,TRBV2,CASRISQIDTQYF,TGTGCCAGCAGGATAAGTCAAATAGATACGCAGTATTTT
TRBJ2-5,TRBD2,-,TRBV4-1,CASSQELATNEQYF,TGCGCCAGCAGCCAAGAACTAGCGACAAATGAGCAGTACTTC
TRBJ2-7,TRBD2,-,TRBV29-1,CSVEQGGDEQYF,TGCAGCGTTGAACAGGGAGGGGACGAGCAGTACTTC
TRBJ2-7,-,-,TRBV29-1,CSVEDSQYEQYF,TGCAGCGTTGAAGACTCTCAGTACGAGCAGTACTTC
TRBJ2-3,-,few,TRBV7-3,CASSSEPPVLGAAPTDTQYF,TGTGCCAGCAGCTCCGAACCCCCCGTTTTGGGAGCAGCCCCCACAGATACGCAGTATTTT
TRBJ2-7,-,few,TRBV12-3/TRBV12-4,CASRGLATYEQYF,TGTGCCAGCAGGGGGCTTGCCACCTACGAGCAGTACTTC
TRBJ2-5,-,-,TRBV11-2,CASSPRGTFGQYF,TGTGCCAGCAGCCCCAGGGGCACTTTCGGGCAGTACTTC
TRBJ2-7,-,-,TRBV9,CASSQGTWRGEQYF,TGTGCCAGCAGCCAAGGGACTTGGAGAGGCGAGCAGTACTTC
TRBJ1-1,-,-,TRBV12-3/TRBV12-4,CASSREGVTEAFF,TGTGCCAGCAGCAGGGAGGGGGTCACTGAAGCTTTCTTT
TRBJ2-1,TRBD2,-,TRBV6-6,CASSRTSGWFF,TGTGCCAGCAGCCGGACTAGCGGTTGGTTCTTC
TRBJ2-5,-,few,TRBV7-6,CASSSRDSQETQYF,TGTGCCAGCAGTTCGCGGGACAGCCAAGAGACCCAGTACTTC
TRBJ2-7,TRBD1,-,TRBV4-1,CASSESGTGYSYVQYF,TGCGCCAGCAGCGAATCCGGGACAGGGTACTCCTACGTGCAGTACTTC
TRBJ1-2,-,few,TRBV24-1,CAASDSGTAFIGYTF,TGTGCCGCCAGTGATTCCGGGACGGCTTTTATCGGCTACACCTTC
TRBJ2-3,-,-,TRBV30,CAWSGMEGTDTQYF,TGTGCCTGGAGTGGCATGGAGGGCACAGATACGCAGTATTTT
TRBJ2-1,TRBD2,-,TRBV7-9,CASSPTSAGGPIYNEQFF,TGTGCCAGCAGCCCCACTTCAGCGGGAGGGCCCATCTACAATGAGCAGTTCTTC
TRBJ1-4,TRBD1,-,TRBV15,CATSRIKWGTDEKLFF,TGTGCCACCAGCAGAATAAAATGGGGGACAGATGAAAAACTGTTTTTT
TRBJ2-1,-,few,TRBV15,CATSRVGVDSEQFF,TGTGCCACCAGCAGAGTCGGGGTAGACTCGGAGCAGTTCTTC
TRBJ2-2,-,-,TRBV11-2,CASSLSAMDGELFF,TGTGCCAGCAGCTTAAGCGCGATGGACGGGGAGCTGTTTTTT
TRBJ2-3,TRBD2,-,TRBV29-1,CSVEGEVLGLADDFLDTQYF,TGCAGCGTTGAAGGAGAGGTTTTGGGACTAGCCGACGACTTCCTAGATACGCAGTATTTT
TRBJ1-2,TRBD1,few,TRBV6-5,CASSYFADRAYGYTF,TGTGCCAGCAGTTACTTCGCGGACAGGGCTTATGGCTACACCTTC
TRBJ2-1,TRBD2,-,TRBV7-3,CASSLYAGGLYNEQFF,TGTGCCAGCAGCTTATATGCGGGAGGCCTCTACAATGAGCAGTTCTTC
TRBJ1-2,TRBD1,few,TRBV7-9,CASSSPGTGGGYGYTF,TGTGCCAGCAGCTCGCCTGGGACAGGAGGAGGCTATGGCTACACCTTC
TRBJ1-4,TRBD1,-,TRBV5-6,CASRTAGTGDEKLFF,TGTGCCAGCAGAACTGCCGGGACAGGGGATGAAAAACTGTTTTTT
TRBJ2-5,-,few,TRBV7-2,CASSLDPSETQYF,TGTGCCAGCAGCTTAGATCCTTCGGAGACCCAGTACTTC
TRBJ1-4,-,few,TRBV7-9,CASSLRQAEKLFF,TGTGCCAGCAGCTTAAGACAGGCTGAAAAACTGTTTTTT
TRBJ2-6,-,-,TRBV7-2,CASRFPGAGANVLTF,TGTGCCAGCAGGTTCCCAGGGGCTGGGGCCAACGTCCTGACTTTC
TRBJ2-1,-,-,TRBV4-3,CASSQQLKRAEQFF,TGCGCCAGCAGCCAACAACTAAAGCGGGCGGAGCAGTTCTTC
TRBJ1-1,-,-,TRBV29-1,CSVERAGSNTEAFF,TGCAGCGTTGAAAGGGCGGGCAGCAACACTGAAGCTTTCTTT
TRBJ2-7,-,-,TRBV20-1,CSARDLGGGSYEQYF,TGCAGTGCTAGAGACTTAGGGGGCGGGAGCTACGAGCAGTACTTC
TRBJ2-1,TRBD2,-,TRBV5-1,CASSLRASGADEQFF,TGCGCCAGCAGCTTGAGGGCTAGCGGAGCGGATGAGCAGTTCTTC
TRBJ2-7,-,-,TRBV13,CASSVGRGPFYEQYF,TGTGCCAGCAGCGTCGGCAGGGGCCCCTTCTACGAGCAGTACTTC
TRBJ1-5,-,few,TRBV25-1,CASSQRVSNQPQHF,TGTGCCAGCAGTCAGCGAGTGAGCAATCAGCCCCAGCATTTT
TRBJ2-7,-,few,TRBV6-2/TRBV6-3,CASRPPTAREQYF,TGTGCCAGCAGGCCCCCCACGGCACGCGAGCAGTACTTC
TRBJ1-1,-,-,TRBV27,CASTRGAGTEAFF,TGTGCCAGTACCCGGGGGGCGGGCACTGAAGCTTTCTTT
TRBJ1-1,-,-,TRBV4-1,CASSQDSGIFTEAFF,TGCGCCAGCAGCCAAGACTCAGGGATCTTCACTGAAGCTTTCTTT
TRBJ2-1,-,few,TRBV6-6,CASSYSTREQFF,TGTGCCAGCAGTTACTCCACGAGGGAGCAGTTCTTC
TRBJ2-1,-,-,TRBV12-3/TRBV12-4,CASTRRENDNEQFF,TGTGCCAGCACCCGTCGGGAGAATGACAATGAGCAGTTCTTC
TRBJ2-1,TRBD2,few,TRBV12-3/TRBV12-4,CASSLGTSLNEQFF,TGTGCCAGCAGTTTAGGGACTAGCCTCAATGAGCAGTTCTTC
TRBJ1-1,TRBD1,once,TRBV29-1,CSARQGAEGEAFF,TGCAGCGCAAGACAGGGGGCGGAGGGTGAAGCTTTCTTT
TRBJ1-6,-,-,TRBV5-1,CASSPRGGGESYNSPLHF,TGCGCCAGCAGCCCTCGGGGTGGGGGCGAAAGCTATAATTCACCCCTCCACTTT
TRBJ2-5,-,few,TRBV5-1,CASSFDPPGEQYF,TGCGCCAGCAGCTTTGACCCACCCGGGGAGCAGTACTTC
TRBJ2-7,TRBD1,-,TRBV7-2,CASSFPTGPYEQYF,TGTGCCAGCAGCTTCCCGACAGGGCCCTACGAGCAGTACTTC
TRBJ1-1,-,-,TRBV12-3/TRBV12-4,CASPYKGEAFF,TGTGCCAGCCCTTACAAGGGTGAAGCTTTCTTT
TRBJ1-2,TRBD1,-,TRBV7-9,CASSLSADRGYGYTF,TGTGCCAGCAGCTTATCAGCGGACAGGGGCTATGGCTACACCTTC
TRBJ1-2,-,-,TRBV14,CASSQVVADGYTF,TGTGCCAGCAGCCAAGTGGTGGCAGATGGCTACACCTTC
TRBJ2-5,-,few,TRBV4-3,CASSQGGANRGETQYF,TGCGCCAGCAGCCAAGGCGGGGCCAACCGAGGGGAGACCCAGTACTTC